This TCR beta chain was sequenced during a study of T cell responses to AZD1222 COVID-19 vaccine. Overall study context: Second doses were pooled across both intervals (about 4 or about 12 weeks). Findings and caveats of the study: Per reports, nearly half of all spike-specific TCRs target regions that are unmutated in variants. Spike as a whole was targeted by vaccine-associated CD4 TCRs, dominant at 160-218 and 743-854.

Profiling relied on immunoSEQ multiplex PCR, and the TCRdb table lists in-frame clones only, not all of them. The data show around 150,000 clones, around 90% seen once. Germline V gene lookup returns CDR1 SGHVS and CDR2 FQNEAQ. V lost 8 bases, J lost 4 bases, and 5 bases stayed unmatched. CDR3 length: 14 residues. To note about this clone: Its specificity is unknown.

This TCR derives from an adult in good health. The specimen was peripheral blood, collected on day 0 of AZD1222 vaccination. The chain has TRBV7-8 and TRBJ2-1, with 10 bases matching TRBD2. The CDR3 DNA follows: TGTGCCAGCGTCCTAGCGGGGGTGTACAATGAGCAGTTCTTC. Its translation is CASVLAGVYNEQFF.